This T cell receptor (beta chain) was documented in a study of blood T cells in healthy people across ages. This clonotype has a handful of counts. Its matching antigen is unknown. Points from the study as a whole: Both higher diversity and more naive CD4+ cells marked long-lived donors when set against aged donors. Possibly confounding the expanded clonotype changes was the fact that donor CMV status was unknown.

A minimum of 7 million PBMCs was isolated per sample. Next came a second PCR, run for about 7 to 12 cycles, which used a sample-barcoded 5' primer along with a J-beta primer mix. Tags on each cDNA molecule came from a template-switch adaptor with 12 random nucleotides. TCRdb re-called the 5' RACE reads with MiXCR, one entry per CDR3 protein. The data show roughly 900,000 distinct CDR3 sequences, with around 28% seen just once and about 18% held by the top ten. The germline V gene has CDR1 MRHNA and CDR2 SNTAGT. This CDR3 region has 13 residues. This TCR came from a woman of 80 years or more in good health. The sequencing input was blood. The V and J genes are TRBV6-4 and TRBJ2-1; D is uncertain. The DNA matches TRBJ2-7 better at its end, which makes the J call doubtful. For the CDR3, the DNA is TGTGCCAGCAGCCAGTACTCCTACAATGAGCAGTACTTC. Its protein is CASSQYSYNEQYF.